These 8 T cell receptor beta chains share one sample of origin, sequenced in a study of type 1 regulatory T cells. TCRdb processed the reads anew with MiXCR; each CDR3 protein has one entry. The table shows roughly 46,000 distinct CDR3 sequences, with 12% occurring only once. Their target antigens are unknown. Sequencing was done on a sample of cultured non-Tr1 T cells, either the whole culture or a sorted T cell fraction (not recorded which). These receptors all stem from a human donor in good health.

The chain has TRBV20-1 and TRBJ2-2, with 13 bases identical to TRBD2. The CDR3 totals 16 residues. The junction had 7 bases not matched to a gene; V was cut back by 6 bases and J by 3 bases. Germline V gene data show CDR1 as DFQATT and CDR2 as SNEGSKA (reference sequence). In nucleotides, the CDR3 is TGCAGTGCACGGCGACTAGCGGGAGGCGACACCGGGGAGCTGTTTTTT. It translates to CSARRLAGGDTGELFF.

The chain links TRBV12-3 or TRBV12-4 to TRBJ1-5; 10 positions agree with TRBD1. V lost 5 bases, J lost 5 bases, and 6 bases stayed unmatched. The CDR3 runs to 15 residues. CDR3 amino acids: CASSGPGQGYQPQHF. In DNA form, the CDR3 reads TGTGCCAGCAGTGGGCCGGGACAGGGGTATCAGCCCCAGCATTTT.

The sample holds many counts of this clonotype. The chain carries TRBV4-2 and TRBJ1-1; D is unresolved. Germline V gene lookup returns CDR1 LGHNA and CDR2 YNFKEQ. V lost 1 base and J lost 6, with 6 bases in between. The CDR3 is 12 residues long. This CDR3 reads CASSQGRAEAFF. For the CDR3, the DNA is TGTGCCAGCAGCCAAGGAAGGGCTGAAGCTTTCTTT.

This clonotype has a count of ten or more. The rearrangement joins TRBV5-1 to TRBJ2-7; 10 positions match TRBD2. The trim removed 0 bases at V and 6 bases at J, leaving 6 bases unmatched. There are 15 residues in the CDR3. The germline CDR1 and CDR2 sequences are SGHRS and YFSETQ. CDR3 amino acids: CASSLDLAGVGEQYF. The CDR3 DNA reads TGCGCCAGCAGCTTGGACCTAGCGGGAGTTGGCGAGCAGTACTTC.

This clonotype has a count of ten or more. The J gene is TRBJ1-3, the V gene TRBV20-1, with D possibly being TRBD1 (6 bases). CDR3 length: 15 residues. Germline CDR1 is DFQATT and CDR2 is SNEGSKA (reference sequence). The V gene lost 0 bases and the J gene lost 0 bases, with 9 bases spanning the gap. The DNA for the CDR3 is TGCAGTGCTAGAGAACCCAGGGGCTCTGGAAACACCATATATTTT. It encodes CSAREPRGSGNTIYF.

This clonotype was seen a few times. This chain's CDR3 is CSAFSGTSNEQYF. For the CDR3, the DNA is TGCAGTGCTTTTTCCGGGACTAGTAACGAGCAGTACTTC. The chain carries TRBV20-1 and TRBJ2-7; 8 bases map to TRBD2. This CDR3 contains 13 residues. Germline CDR1 is DFQATT and CDR2 is SNEGSKA (reference sequence). The ends lost 5 bases at V and 5 bases at J; junction bases unmatched: 8.

The genes are TRBV7-2 and TRBJ1-4; D gene uncertain. The germline V and J ends were trimmed by 0 bases and 2 bases, with 7 bases remaining between them. This CDR3 is 15 amino acids long. Germline lookup yields CDR1 SGHTA and CDR2 FQGNSA. The CDR3 nucleotides are TGTGCCAGCAGCTTAGCGGGGTTCACTAATGAAAAACTGTTTTTT. Protein product: CASSLAGFTNEKLFF. Variable domain in full (rest from reference TRBV7-2 and TRBJ1-4): GAGVSQSPSNKVTEKGKDVELRCDPISGHTALYWYRQSLGQGLEFLIYFQGNSAPDKSGLPSDRFSAERTGGSVSTLTIQRTQQEDSAVYLCASSLAGFTNEKLFFGSGTQLSVL.

The sample holds many counts of this clonotype. This chain connects TRBV5-1 to TRBJ1-6; possibly TRBD1 for D (5 bases). From germline, CDR1 is SGHRS and CDR2 YFSETQ. Trimming shortened V by 0 bases and J by 11 bases, and 12 bases separated the two germline ends. The CDR3 covers 14 residues. The CDR3 sequence: CASSLDQGRTPLHF. CDR3 nucleotide sequence: TGCGCCAGCAGCTTGGATCAGGGTCGGACACCCCTCCACTTT.